Described below is a single T cell receptor beta chain sequence and its context. Its antigen remains unknown. In TCRdb, the reads were re-called with MiXCR into one record per CDR3 protein. This table holds approximately 300,000 distinct CDR3 sequences, 20% to 30% found once. This sample is part of a study of T cell repertoires in cytomegalovirus infection. CDR1 and CDR2 (germline): LGHDT, YNNKEL (reference sequence). The CDR3 has 16 amino acids. V dropped 4 bases and J dropped 7; count of bases not matched to a gene: 13. This chain links TRBV3-1 with TRBJ2-5, with 9 bases lining up with TRBD2. This TCR derives from a human donor in good health (CMV status not recorded). Some clones in this sample may be carry-over from other donors' samples. This material consisted of cultured PBMCs, taken from culture after CMV antigen stimulation. The CDR3 nucleotides are TGTGCCAGCAGCCCACCCTTTAGCGGGAGCAAAGGGACCCAGTACTTC. Amino acid sequence: CASSPPFSGSKGTQYF.